This T cell receptor (beta chain) comes out of a study of early stage breast cancer tumors. TCRdb's table, derived via immunoSEQ multiplex PCR, lists solely in-frame clones and lacks some. The profile shows fewer than 75,000 clones, 60% to 85% of them singletons. CDR3 length equals 14 residues. The germline V gene has CDR1 MNHEY and CDR2 SMNVEV (reference sequence). After removal of 4 bases from V and 6 bases from J, the junction contained 7 bases not matched to a gene. V is TRBV27 and J is TRBJ2-7, with 9 positions matching TRBD1. The material sequenced was blood. The TCR originated in a person aged 25 to 40 with breast cancer. In nucleotides, the CDR3 is TGTGCCAGCAGTTATACCGACAGGGGGAGCGAGCAGTACTTC. Translation gives CASSYTDRGSEQYF.